This T cell receptor beta chain stems from a study of molecular identifiers for immune sequencing clone quantification. Germline-derived CDR1 and CDR2 are SGHDT and YYEEEE. Trimming removed 1 base from V and 2 bases from J, with 10 bases in between. The CDR3 loop spans 14 amino acids. One entry per CDR3 protein, called by TCRdb with MiXCR from the PCR reads. Here the sample spans approximately 550,000 distinct CDR3 sequences, about 21% being singletons. Sorted naive CD8 T cells, about 17,000 to 1,000,000, were sequenced from 10%, 30% or 50% RNA. The chain combines TRBV5-6 with TRBJ2-7; D is uncertain. This TCR was recovered from a human donor in good health. Some libraries in this study had Jurkat cell RNA spiked in. Sequenced sample: naive CD8+ T cells from blood, with Jurkat cell RNA spiked in. Documented subset: FACS-sorted CD8+CD4-CCR7+CD45RA+ naive T cells. CDR3 amino acids: CASSLIIAPYEQYF. CDR3 coding DNA: TGTGCCAGCAGCTTGATAATAGCCCCCTACGAGCAGTACTTC.